This TCR beta chain derives from a study of T cells after yellow fever vaccination. The germline gives CDR1 SEHNR, CDR2 FQNEAQ (reference sequence). The CDR3 consists of 15 residues. V was shortened by 1 base and J by 3 bases, with 12 bases between the two germline ends. As regards this clonotype: Its antigen is unidentified.

The authors made TCR cDNA by 5'RACE template switching, adding a universal primer site and UMIs. MiXCR, run by TCRdb on the 5' RACE reads, gives a single entry per CDR3 protein. The table lists under 600,000 distinct CDR3 sequences, 20% to 25% of them singletons. The study, taken as a whole, reports: Most clones from primary vaccination were detected again post-booster (just over 95% CD4, approximately 90% CD8). A small proportion of clonotypes was detected in both the CD4 and CD8 compartments.

Sequenced here: PBMCs, sampled roughly 20 days after the first yellow fever vaccination. The receptor's source is a man aged 18 to 29 who received the YFV17D yellow fever vaccine. The rearrangement links TRBV7-9 to TRBJ1-1; D not resolved. CDR3 loop: CASSLVQLADTEAFF. The CDR3 DNA reads TGTGCCAGCAGCTTAGTACAACTCGCGGACACTGAAGCTTTCTTT.